The 13 T cell receptor beta chains given below trace back to one sample, sequenced in a study of monozygotic twins with inflammatory bowel disease. Reprocessing the 5' RACE reads, TCRdb reports a single entry for every CDR3 protein and omits DNA. The ten top clones account for approximately 2.3%, within a sample of a few hundred thousand distinct CDR3 sequences. Sequenced input: blood. The receptors were sampled from a human donor with ulcerative colitis or Crohn's disease, or a healthy co-twin of an affected twin (not recorded which).

The rearrangement links TRBV6-2 or TRBV6-3 to TRBJ1-6; TCRdb designates TRBD1, a call that cannot be tested without DNA. The CDR3 covers 15 residues. Germline V gives CDR1 MNHEY, CDR2 SVGEGT. The CDR3 region is CASSYFGQPSSPLHF.

The J gene is TRBJ2-1, the V gene TRBV7-9; without DNA, the TCRdb call of TRBD2 cannot be checked. The CDR3 length is 14 residues. Germline-derived CDR1 and CDR2 are SEHNR and FQNEAQ (reference sequence). CDR3 sequence: CASSLGGSINEQFF.

The rearrangement links TRBV20-1 to TRBJ2-7; TCRdb selects TRBD1, and the lack of DNA leaves this call unchecked. The CDR3 spans 12 residues. Germline assignment: CDR1 DFQATT and CDR2 SNEGSKA (reference sequence). CDR3 region: CSARGDRDEQYF.

The genes are TRBV5-6 and TRBJ1-2; the TCRdb call, TRBD1, lacks DNA for checking. This CDR3 spans 16 amino acids. In germline, CDR1 is SGHDT, CDR2 YYEEEE. The CDR3 protein is CASSFIDRGRKDGYTF. The complete variable domain, with remaining parts taken from reference TRBV5-6 and TRBJ1-2, reads DAGVTQSPTHLIKTRGQQVTLRCSPKSGHDTVSWYQQALGQGPQFIFQYYEEEERQRGNFPDRFSGHQFPNYSSELNVNALLLGDSALYLCASSFIDRGRKDGYTFGSGTRLTVV.

The chain has TRBV19 and TRBJ1-5; TCRdb designates TRBD1, a call that cannot be tested without DNA. Looked up from germline, CDR1 is LNHDA and CDR2 is SQIVND (reference sequence). The CDR3 is made up of 14 amino acids. CDR3 amino acids: CASSPGQGRQPQHF.

The V call is TRBV20-1, the J call TRBJ1-6. Germline V CDR1 and CDR2: DFQATT, SNEGSKA (reference sequence). This CDR3 is built from 15 residues. The chain's CDR3 is CSARVGDYFNSPLHF.

The chain combines TRBV10-3 with TRBJ2-3. CDR3 length: 14 amino acids. Germline CDR1 is ENHRY and CDR2 is SYGVKD. The CDR3 region is CAIGKVTSTDTQYF.

The chain carries TRBV28 and TRBJ2-7; there is no DNA to check the TCRdb D call of TRBD2. The CDR3 contains 17 residues. Germline assignment: CDR1 MDHEN and CDR2 SYDVKM. This chain's CDR3 is CASSPLPLAKSSYEQYF.

The V and J genes are TRBV15 and TRBJ1-4. Germline CDR1 LNHNV, CDR2 YYDKDF (reference sequence). The CDR3 is 15 residues long. CDR3 in amino acids: CATSRDAVQWEKLFF. Drawing the rest from reference TRBV15 and TRBJ1-4, the complete variable domain is DAMVIQNPRYQVTQFGKPVTLSCSQTLNHNVMYWYQQKSSQAPKLLFHYYDKDFNNEADTPDNFQSRRPNTSFCFLDIRSPGLGDTAMYLCATSRDAVQWEKLFFGSGTQLSVL.

The V call is TRBV6-1, the J call TRBJ2-1; TCRdb lists TRBD1, though no DNA is available to test this call. Germline assignment: CDR1 MNHNS and CDR2 SASEGT. The CDR3 is made up of 17 amino acids. The CDR3 loop is CASSAQLGQGARDEQFF.

V is TRBV6-1 and J is TRBJ1-4. CDR3 length: 15 amino acids. Looked up from germline, CDR1 is MNHNS and CDR2 is SASEGT. The CDR3 sequence: CASSPSWFLREKLFF.

The CDR3 sequence: CASTPWGRGTPKGNQPQHF. This rearrangement joins TRBV27 to TRBJ1-5; TCRdb's D call, TRBD1, is unchecked because there is no DNA. Germline V CDR1 and CDR2: MNHEY, SMNVEV (reference sequence). The CDR3 is 19 amino acids.

The chain combines TRBV5-6 with TRBJ2-7; TCRdb selects TRBD1, and the lack of DNA leaves this call unchecked. The CDR3 has 15 amino acids. Germline CDR1 and CDR2: SGHDT and YYEEEE. CDR3 protein: CASSLVAARGYEQYF.